This TCR beta chain originates from a study of blood T cell repertoires in COVID-19. Study-wide background: Acute and convalescent COVID-19 specimens originated in the United States, Italy and Spain.

This clone was observed a handful of times. How the authors handled the data: For nucleated cells, counts were estimated from reference gene primer amplification. The method was immunoSEQ multiplex PCR; TCRdb's version includes in-frame clones alone and lacks a portion of them. The V and J calls and clone size come from that table; D and trimming were worked out from the DNA. Altogether about 110,000 clones are present, 80% being singletons, with the ten largest covering around 4.7%. Sequencing input: peripheral blood. This TCR came from a human donor in a cohort sampled during active or convalescent COVID-19.

For the CDR3, the DNA is TGTGCCAGCAACAAAATTAGCGGCGCGAACACCGGGGAGCTGTTTTTT. This encodes CASNKISGANTGELFF. The gene calls are TRBV11-2 and TRBJ2-2; a possible D gene is TRBD2 (6 bases). V dropped 7 bases and J dropped 0 bases, with 15 bases sitting between them. CDR3 length: 16 residues. Germline V CDR1 and CDR2: SGHAT, FQNNGV.